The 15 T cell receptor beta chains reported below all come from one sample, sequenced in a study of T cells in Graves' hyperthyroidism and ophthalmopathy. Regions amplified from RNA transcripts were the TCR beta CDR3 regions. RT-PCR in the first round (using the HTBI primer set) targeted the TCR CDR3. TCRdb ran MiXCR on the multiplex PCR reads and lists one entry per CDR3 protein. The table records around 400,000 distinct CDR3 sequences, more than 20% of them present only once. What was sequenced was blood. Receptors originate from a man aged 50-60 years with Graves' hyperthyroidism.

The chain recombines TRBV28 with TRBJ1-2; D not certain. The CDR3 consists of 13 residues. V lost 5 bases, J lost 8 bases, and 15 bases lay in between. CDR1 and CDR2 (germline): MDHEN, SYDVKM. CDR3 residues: CASSTTNFRGYTF. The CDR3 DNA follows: TGTGCCAGCAGTACAACCAACTTCAGAGGCTACACCTTC.

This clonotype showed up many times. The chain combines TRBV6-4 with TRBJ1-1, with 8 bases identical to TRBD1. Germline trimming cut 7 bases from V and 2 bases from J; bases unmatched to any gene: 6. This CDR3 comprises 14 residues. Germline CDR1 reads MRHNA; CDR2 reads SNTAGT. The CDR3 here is CASKPDRDNTEAFF. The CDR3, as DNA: TGTGCCAGCAAACCGGACAGGGACAACACTGAAGCTTTCTTT.

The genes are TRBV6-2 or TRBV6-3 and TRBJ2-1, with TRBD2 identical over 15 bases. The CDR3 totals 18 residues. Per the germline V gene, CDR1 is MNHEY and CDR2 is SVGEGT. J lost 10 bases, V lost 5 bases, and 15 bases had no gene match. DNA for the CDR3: TGTGCCAGCAGTCGCTTTGGGACTAGCGGGAGGAAGGAAGTAGAGCAGTTCTTC. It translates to CASSRFGTSGRKEVEQFF.

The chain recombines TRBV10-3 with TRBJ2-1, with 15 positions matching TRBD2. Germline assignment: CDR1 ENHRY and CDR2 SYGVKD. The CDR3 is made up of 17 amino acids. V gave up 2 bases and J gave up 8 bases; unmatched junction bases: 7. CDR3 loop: CAISEAGGTSGRHEQFF. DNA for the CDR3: TGTGCCATCAGTGAGGCCGGAGGGACTAGCGGGAGGCATGAGCAGTTCTTC.

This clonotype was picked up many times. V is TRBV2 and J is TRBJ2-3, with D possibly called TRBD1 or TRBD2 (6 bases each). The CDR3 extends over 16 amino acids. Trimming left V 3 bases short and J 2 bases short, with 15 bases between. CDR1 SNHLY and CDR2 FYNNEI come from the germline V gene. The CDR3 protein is CASSDRGDGFTDTQYF. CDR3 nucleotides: TGTGCCAGCAGTGATAGGGGGGACGGATTCACAGATACGCAGTATTTT.

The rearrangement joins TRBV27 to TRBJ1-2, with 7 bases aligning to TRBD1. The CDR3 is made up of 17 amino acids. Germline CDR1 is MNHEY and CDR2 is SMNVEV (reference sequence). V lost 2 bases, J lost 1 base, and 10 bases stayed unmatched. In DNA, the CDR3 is TGTGCCAGCAGTTTAAATCCCTGGGACAGAGTTAACTATGGCTACACCTTC. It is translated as CASSLNPWDRVNYGYTF.

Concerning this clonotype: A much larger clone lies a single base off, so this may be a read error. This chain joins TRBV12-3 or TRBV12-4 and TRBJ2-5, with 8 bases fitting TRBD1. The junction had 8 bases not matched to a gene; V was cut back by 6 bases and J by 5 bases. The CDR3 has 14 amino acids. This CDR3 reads CASRWTGRGETQYF. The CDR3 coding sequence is TGTGCCAGCAGGTGGACAGGGCGTGGCGAGACCCAGTACTTC.

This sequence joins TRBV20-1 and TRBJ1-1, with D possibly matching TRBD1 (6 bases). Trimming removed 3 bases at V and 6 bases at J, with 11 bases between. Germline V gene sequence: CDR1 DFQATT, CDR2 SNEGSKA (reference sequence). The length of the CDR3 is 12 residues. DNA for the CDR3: TGCAGTGCTAGCTGGCAGGGGCCTGAAGCTTTCTTT. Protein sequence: CSASWQGPEAFF.

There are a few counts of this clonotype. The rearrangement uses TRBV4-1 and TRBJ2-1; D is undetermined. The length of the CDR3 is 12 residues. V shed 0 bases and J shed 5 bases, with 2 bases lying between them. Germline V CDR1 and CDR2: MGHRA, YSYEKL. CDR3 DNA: TGCGCCAGCAGCCAAGACCACAATGAGCAGTTCTTC. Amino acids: CASSQDHNEQFF.

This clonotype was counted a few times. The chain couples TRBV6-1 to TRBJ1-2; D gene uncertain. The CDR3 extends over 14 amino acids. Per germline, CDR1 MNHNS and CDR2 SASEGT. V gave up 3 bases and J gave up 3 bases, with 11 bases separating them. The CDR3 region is CASSEGTPYYGYTF. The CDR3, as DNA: TGTGCCAGCAGTGAGGGCACACCCTACTATGGCTACACCTTC.

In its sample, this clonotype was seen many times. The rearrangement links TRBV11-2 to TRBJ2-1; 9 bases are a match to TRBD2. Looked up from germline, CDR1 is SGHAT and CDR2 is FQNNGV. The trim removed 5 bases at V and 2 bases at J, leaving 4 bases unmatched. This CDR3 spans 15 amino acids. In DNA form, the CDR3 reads TGTGCCAGCAGCGGTAGCGGGAGAGCCTACAATGAGCAGTTCTTC. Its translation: CASSGSGRAYNEQFF.

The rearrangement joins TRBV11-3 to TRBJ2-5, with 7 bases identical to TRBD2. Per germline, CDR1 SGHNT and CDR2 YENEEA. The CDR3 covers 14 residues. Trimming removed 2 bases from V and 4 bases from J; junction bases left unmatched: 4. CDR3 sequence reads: CASSLMWEGETQYF. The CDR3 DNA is TGTGCCAGCAGCTTAATGTGGGAGGGAGAGACCCAGTACTTC. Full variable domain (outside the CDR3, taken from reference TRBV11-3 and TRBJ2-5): EAGVVQSPRYKIIEKKQPVAFWCNPISGHNTLYWYLQNLGQGPELLIRYENEEAVDDSQLPKDRFSAERLKGVDSTLKIQPAELGDSAVYLCASSLMWEGETQYFGPGTRLLVL.

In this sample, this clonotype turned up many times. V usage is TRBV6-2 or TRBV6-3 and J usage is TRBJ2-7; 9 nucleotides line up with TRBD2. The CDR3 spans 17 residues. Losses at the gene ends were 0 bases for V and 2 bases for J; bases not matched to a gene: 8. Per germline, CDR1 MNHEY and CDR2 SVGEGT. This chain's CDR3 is CASSYSSGSINTYEQYF. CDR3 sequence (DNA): TGTGCCAGCAGTTACTCTAGCGGGAGCATAAATACCTACGAGCAGTACTTC.

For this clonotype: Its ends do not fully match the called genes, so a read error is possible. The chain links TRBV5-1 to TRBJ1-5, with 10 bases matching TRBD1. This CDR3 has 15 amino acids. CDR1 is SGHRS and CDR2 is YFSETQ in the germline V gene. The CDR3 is CASSRGGDRGQPQHF. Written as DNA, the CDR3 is TGTGCCAGCAGCCGTGGGGGGGACAGGGGCCAGCCCCAGCATTTT.

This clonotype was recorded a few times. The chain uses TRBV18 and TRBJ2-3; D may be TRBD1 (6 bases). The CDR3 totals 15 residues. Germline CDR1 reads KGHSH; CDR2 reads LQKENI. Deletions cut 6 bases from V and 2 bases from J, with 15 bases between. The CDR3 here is CASSTQGLTTDTQYF. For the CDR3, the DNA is TGTGCCAGCTCCACACAGGGCCTAACCACAGATACGCAGTATTTT.